The 5 T cell receptor beta chains listed next were all sequenced from one sample in a study of CD8+CD57+ T cells in acquired aplastic anemia. Those patients picked for sequencing had displayed CD8+CD57+ cell expansion on flow cytometry. The use of genomic DNA as template underpinned the TCR beta VDJ and CDR3 profiling. One entry per CDR3 protein, called by TCRdb with MiXCR from the reads. This table has 300,000 or so distinct CDR3 sequences, 56% appearing once. Specimen: sorted CD4+, CD8+, or CD8+CD57+ T cells (not recorded which) from PBMCs. These receptors all stem from a human donor with aplastic anemia.

Note on this clonotype: One junction end does not reproduce the germline sequence, and a read error may be involved. V and J are TRBV29-1 and TRBJ2-5, with D unresolved. In germline, CDR1 is SQVTM, CDR2 ANQGSEA. There are 13 residues in the CDR3. CDR3 DNA sequence: TGCAGCGAACAGTCTCGGGCTTCAGAGACCCAGCACTTC. Protein product: CSEQSRASETQHF.

V is TRBV15 and J is TRBJ2-3; TRBD2 matches 10 bases. The CDR3 loop spans 15 amino acids. With V trimmed by 2 bases and J by 5 bases, 4 bases remained unmatched. CDR1 is LNHNV and CDR2 is YYDKDF in the germline V gene (reference sequence). The chain's CDR3 is CATSRPLAGVDTQYF. The CDR3 DNA sequence: TGTGCCACCAGCAGACCGCTAGCGGGGGTAGATACGCAGTATTTT.

The genes are TRBV29-1 and TRBJ1-2; 7 bases fit TRBD1. The germline CDR1 and CDR2 sequences are SQVTM and ANQGSEA. There are 13 residues in the CDR3. The junction had 4 bases not matched to a gene; V was cut back by 0 bases and J by 6 bases. CDR3 sequence: CSVEDNRGHGYTF. The CDR3 DNA reads TGCAGCGTTGAAGATAACAGGGGACATGGCTACACCTTC.

The chain couples TRBV5-1 to TRBJ2-3; 9 bases match TRBD2. The CDR3 sequence is 20 residues long. V trimming: 0 bases; J trimming: 4 bases; junction bases outside the gene matches: 18. Germline CDR1 and CDR2: SGHRS and YFSETQ. The CDR3 DNA is TGCGCCAGCAGCTTGGCCCAAGATTCGACGGATATAGCGGGGGCAGATACGCAGTATTTT. Amino acids: CASSLAQDSTDIAGADTQYF.

This clonotype appeared a few times. This chain's CDR3 is CASSPSGYYEQYF. CDR3 in DNA: TGCGCCAGCAGCCCTTCAGGGTACTACGAGCAGTACTTC. The rearrangement uses TRBV4-1 and TRBJ2-7; tentative D call: TRBD1 (5 bases). Trimming removed 4 bases at V and 3 bases at J, with 10 bases between. CDR1 MGHRA and CDR2 YSYEKL come from the germline V gene. CDR3 length equals 13 residues.